This T cell receptor (beta chain) derives from a study of blood T cell repertoires in COVID-19. Recovery meant two consecutive negative NP/OP PCR tests, professional clearance, or resolved symptoms. The table came from immunoSEQ multiplex PCR; TCRdb's copy has only in-frame clones and leaves some out. The table has some 160,000 clones, roughly 88% seen once; the top ten hold 5% to 8.5%. Germline values: CDR1 SQVTM, CDR2 ANQGSEA. The CDR3 is 15 residues long. With 8 bases clipped from V and 7 bases from J, the junction kept 18 bases outside the gene matches. Sequencing used PBMCs or T cells enriched from blood (not recorded which). The chain carries TRBV29-1 and TRBJ2-7; 9 bases match TRBD1. This sequence was found in a woman between 45 and 60 years old who had recovered from COVID-19. The CDR3 here is CSPWNKAQGAREQYF. The CDR3 nucleotides read TGCAGCCCGTGGAACAAGGCACAGGGGGCTCGGGAGCAGTACTTC.